These 12 T cell receptor beta chains were all obtained from the same sample, sequenced in a study of T cells in Graves' hyperthyroidism and ophthalmopathy. TCR beta CDR3 regions were amplified from RNA transcripts. First-round RT-PCR of the TCR CDR3 relied on the HTBI primer set. MiXCR, run by TCRdb on the multiplex PCR reads, gives a single entry per CDR3 protein. The repertoire holds roughly 240,000 distinct CDR3 sequences, 24% seen once, with roughly a third in the top ten. Material for sequencing was blood. These receptors originate from a middle-aged woman with Graves' ophthalmopathy.

This clonotype showed up just once. This chain links TRBV6-5 with TRBJ2-7; TRBD2 is a possible D gene (5 bases). Germline V lookup: CDR1 MNHEY, CDR2 SVGAGI. The V gene lost 2 bases and the J gene lost 6 bases, with 8 bases spanning the gap. The CDR3 runs 12 residues. The CDR3 sequence is CASSYTSGEQYF. For the CDR3, the DNA is TGTGCCAGCAGTTACACCAGCGGCGAGCAGTACTTC.

This clonotype was counted at least ten times. The chain recombines TRBV4-1 with TRBJ1-5; D is ambiguous. V dropped 1 base and J dropped 3 bases, with 4 bases sitting between them. Germline V gene sequence: CDR1 MGHRA, CDR2 YSYEKL. The CDR3 extends over 13 amino acids. The CDR3 coding sequence is TGCGCCAGCAGCCAAGCACTCAATCAGCCCCAGCATTTT. Translation gives CASSQALNQPQHF.

This clonotype was counted at least ten times. J is TRBJ2-7 and V is TRBV10-3; no clear D gene. Germline CDR1 ENHRY, CDR2 SYGVKD. With 9 bases removed from V and 1 base from J, the gap between germline ends came to 7 bases. CDR3 length: 11 amino acids. The CDR3 is CAISKSYEQYF. CDR3 DNA: TGTGCCATTTCCAAGTCCTACGAGCAGTACTTC.

This clonotype was picked up many times. The genes are TRBV6-5 and TRBJ1-6; D is perhaps TRBD1 (6 bases). CDR1 MNHEY and CDR2 SVGAGI come from the germline V gene. The length of the CDR3 is 17 residues. Trimming took 0 bases from V and 10 from J, leaving 19 bases between them. The CDR3 reads CASSYSFLQGLGSPLHF. CDR3 nucleotides: TGTGCCAGCAGTTACTCCTTCCTTCAGGGGCTTGGATCACCCCTCCACTTT.

This clonotype was counted at least ten times. The CDR3 coding sequence is TGTGCCAGCCGTGGGACTAGCGGGAGGATGGAGACCCAGTACTTC. Translation: CASRGTSGRMETQYF. The chain has TRBV7-9 and TRBJ2-5; 15 nucleotides match TRBD2. CDR3 size: 15 residues. The germline CDR1 and CDR2 sequences are SEHNR and FQNEAQ (reference sequence). V shed 8 bases and J 5 bases; nucleotides not matched to a gene: 6.

This clonotype was counted ten times or more. The gene calls are TRBV15 and TRBJ1-2; D is undetermined. From germline, CDR1 is LNHNV and CDR2 YYDKDF (reference sequence). With 1 base removed from V and 3 bases from J, the gap between germline ends came to 6 bases. This CDR3 spans 13 amino acids. CDR3 sequence reads: CATSRGADYGYTF. The CDR3 DNA is TGTGCCACCAGCAGAGGGGCAGACTATGGCTACACCTTC.

This rearrangement joins TRBV6-1 to TRBJ1-5, with 7 bases lining up with TRBD1. The V gene end was trimmed by 4 bases and the J gene end by 6 bases; junction bases not matched to a gene: 6. CDR1 and CDR2 from the germline V gene are MNHNS and SASEGT. This CDR3 is built from 14 residues. CDR3 bases: TGTGCCAGCAGTGCCAGGGGGGGGATTCAGCCCCAGCATTTT. Translated, it gives CASSARGGIQPQHF.

This clonotype has at least ten counts. The chain recombines TRBV12-3 or TRBV12-4 with TRBJ2-4; D is unresolved. The CDR3 has 15 amino acids. Deletions cut 1 base from V and 0 bases from J, with 7 bases between. For the CDR3, the DNA is TGTGCCAGCAGTTTAGTCCGGACAGCCAAAAACATTCAGTACTTC. Amino acid sequence: CASSLVRTAKNIQYF.

This chain connects TRBV12-3 or TRBV12-4 to TRBJ2-5; 11 bases align to TRBD2. The junction had 13 bases not matched to a gene; V was cut back by 5 bases and J by 11 bases. The CDR3 runs to 15 residues. The CDR3 loop reads CASSLRGGTSGPQYF. The CDR3 DNA reads as TGTGCCAGCAGTCTTAGAGGTGGGACTAGCGGACCGCAGTACTTC.

In its sample, this clonotype was seen many times. The rearrangement uses TRBV24-1 and TRBJ2-5; D unclear. This CDR3 comprises 14 residues. The germline gives CDR1 KGHDR, CDR2 SFDVKD. V gave up 4 bases and J gave up 2 bases, with 10 bases separating them. The CDR3 nucleotides read TGTGCCACCAGTGACCCCGGGCCTCAAGAGACCCAGTACTTC. Translating it yields CATSDPGPQETQYF.

This clonotype came up many times. The J gene is TRBJ2-7, the V gene TRBV7-6, with 9 positions matching TRBD1. The CDR3 is made up of 15 amino acids. The germline V gene has CDR1 SGHVS and CDR2 FNYEAQ. Unmatched junction bases numbered 5, after V lost 3 bases and J lost 2 bases. The CDR3 here is CASSFWDREAYEQYF. CDR3 in DNA: TGTGCCAGCAGCTTCTGGGACAGGGAAGCCTACGAGCAGTACTTC.

This clonotype has ten or more counts. V and J are TRBV7-3 and TRBJ2-7, with a tentative D call TRBD2 (7 bases). The CDR3 runs to 14 residues. The V end was cut by 5 bases, the J end by 2 bases, with 13 bases between. CDR1 is SGHTA, CDR2 FQGTGA, per germline. The CDR3 loop reads CASSALGGAYEQYF. CDR3 nucleotide sequence: TGTGCCAGCAGCGCCTTAGGGGGGGCCTACGAGCAGTACTTC.